This entry is about one T cell receptor (beta chain). The DNA is omitted, as the CDR3 cannot be located on it reliably, and the CDR3 follows TCRdb's listing. This specimen comes from a study of blood T cell repertoires in COVID-19. Across the study: Spain, Italy and the United States supplied samples that represented acute and convalescent COVID-19. Sources were T cells, B-cell-depleted T cells, or PBMCs; the material itself was cDNA or gDNA.

Counting both end residues, the CDR3 totals 17 amino acids. As processed by the authors: Amplifying reference gene primers gave estimates of nucleated cell counts. This table comes from immunoSEQ multiplex PCR, and its TCRdb copy is limited to in-frame clones, with some not included. That table supplies the V and J calls and clone size; D and trimming were determined from the DNA. The repertoire consists of 250,000 to 300,000 clones, with around 87% occurring once and the leading ten covering about 2.2%. This chain uses TRBV21-1 with TRBJ2-3; the D call in the table, TRBD2, was not verified against the DNA. TRBV21-1 corresponds to a pseudogene. The clonotype originates from a woman between 45 and 60 years old who had recovered from COVID-19. Sequencing was performed on peripheral blood. CDR3 sequence reads: CASSKVASGSKTDTQYF.